The clone carrying this T cell receptor (beta chain) has only a few counts. The antigen remains unidentified. This entry comes from a study of T cells in Graves' hyperthyroidism and ophthalmopathy. Study-wide background: Peripheral blood was acquired at first diagnosis, ahead of any therapy whatsoever.

Study findings and constraints: Ophthalmopathy could be told apart from stable hyperthyroidism with a 13 V-J model.

At least 3 on the Clinical Activity Score was recorded for ophthalmopathy patients, who also had NOSPECS grade at least 4 and duration under 3 months. Uncontrolled infection, other autoimmune disease, pregnancy and lactation each barred patients from inclusion. Germline CDR1 SGHVS, CDR2 FNYEAQ. Trimming stripped 4 bases from V and 3 bases from J, with 18 bases between. This CDR3 has 16 amino acids. Amplified regions were TCR beta CDR3 sequences from RNA transcripts. With the HTBI primer set, the TCR CDR3 went through a first round of RT-PCR. A single record per CDR3 protein comes from TCRdb applying MiXCR to the multiplex PCR reads. This table holds about half a million distinct CDR3 sequences, 15% to 20% found once.

Sequencing was carried out using blood. This receptor was obtained from a man aged 35-49 years with Graves' ophthalmopathy. The rearrangement uses TRBV7-6 and TRBJ1-2; D remains unclear. The chain's CDR3 is CASSSRADISDYGYTF. In DNA, the CDR3 is TGTGCCAGCAGCTCCCGGGCCGACATCTCGGACTATGGCTACACCTTC.